This T cell receptor (beta chain) was documented in a study of T cell repertoires in cytomegalovirus infection. About the study: Carrying CMV and the relevant HLA type showed in public TCR beta signatures.

Study observations and caveats: The ex vivo response was dominated by HLA-C-restricted CMV-specific TCR beta clonotypes.

The CDR3 is made up of 12 amino acids. The V end lost 4 bases, the J end lost 7 bases, and 5 bases lay between the germline ends. A single record per CDR3 protein comes from TCRdb applying MiXCR to the reads. Of a few hundred thousand distinct CDR3 sequences in the sample, approximately 26% were seen once. This clonotype was counted many times. Its antigen is not identified. The genes are TRBV12-3 or TRBV12-4 and TRBJ1-6; D unclear. Material: PBMCs. The clonotype originates from a human donor in good health (CMV status not recorded). Some clones in this sample may be carry-over from other donors' samples. CDR3 sequence reads: CASSWVNSPLHF. CDR3 nucleotides: TGTGCCAGCAGTTGGGTGAATTCACCCCTCCACTTT.